Presented here are 18 T cell receptor beta chains from one specimen sequenced in a study of blood T cells in healthy people across ages. Then a second PCR, running about 6 to 12 cycles, was carried out with a sample-barcoded 5' primer and a J-beta primer mix. TCRdb independently ran MiXCR on the 5' RACE reads; one entry per CDR3 protein. Here the sample spans 950,000 to 1,200,000 distinct CDR3 sequences, under 40% being singletons. The sequencing input was blood. These receptors came from a man between 18 and 35 years old in good health.

The chain is built from TRBV7-9 and TRBJ2-1; no clear D gene. CDR1 and CDR2 (germline): SEHNR, FQNEAQ (reference sequence). There are 14 residues in the CDR3. Deletions cut 4 bases from V and 3 bases from J, with 10 bases between. This CDR3 reads CASSSLGHYNEQFF. The CDR3 DNA reads as TGTGCCAGCAGCTCCCTGGGTCACTACAATGAGCAGTTCTTC.

The genes are TRBV27 and TRBJ1-4; D unclear. The germline V gene has CDR1 MNHEY and CDR2 SMNVEV (reference sequence). The V end was cut by 5 bases, the J end by 8 bases, with 15 bases between. There are 14 residues in the CDR3. The CDR3 bases are TGTGCCAGCAGTCGACGGCGGGAGACAGAAAAACTGTTTTTT. Its translation: CASSRRRETEKLFF.

Only a few counts were recorded for this clonotype. The J gene is TRBJ2-3, the V gene TRBV9, with D perhaps TRBD1 (5 bases). The CDR3 runs to 14 residues. Trimming cost V 2 bases and J 4 bases, with 11 bases left between them. Per the germline V gene, CDR1 is SGDLS and CDR2 is YYNGEE. The CDR3 here is CASSVAPTADTQYF. CDR3 in DNA: TGTGCCAGCAGCGTGGCCCCGACAGCAGATACGCAGTATTTT.

The chain couples TRBV7-2 to TRBJ1-6, with 9 bases matching TRBD1. Germline V gene lookup returns CDR1 SGHTA and CDR2 FQGNSA. The CDR3 is 16 residues long. The J segment lost 3 bases and the V segment lost 4 bases, leaving 4 bases of the junction unmatched. CDR3 bases: TGTGCCAGCAGCTCATGGGACAGGGACTATAATTCACCCCTCCACTTT. It yields the protein CASSSWDRDYNSPLHF.

This clonotype was observed a few times. This chain links TRBV2 with TRBJ1-1; D gene unclear. Looked up from germline, CDR1 is SNHLY and CDR2 is FYNNEI. The CDR3 loop spans 13 amino acids. Trimming cost V 5 bases and J 1 base, with 8 bases left between them. For the CDR3, the DNA is TGTGCCAGCAGTCGCAGACAGAACACTGAAGCTTTCTTT. Its translation is CASSRRQNTEAFF.

The chain recombines TRBV15 with TRBJ2-1, with 10 bases matching TRBD2. The CDR3 totals 14 residues. J was trimmed by 7 bases and V by 5 bases; bases with no gene match: 5. The germline gives CDR1 LNHNV, CDR2 YYDKDF (reference sequence). The CDR3, as DNA: TGTGCCACCAGCCAAGCGGGAGGGAATAATGAGCAGTTCTTC. Translated, it gives CATSQAGGNNEQFF.

Concerning this clonotype itself: This could be a read error, since a much larger clone is one nucleotide away. The V call is TRBV12-3 or TRBV12-4, the J call TRBJ2-1, with D possibly being TRBD1 or TRBD2 (5 bases each). CDR3 size: 11 residues. V gave up 7 bases and J gave up 13 bases, with 14 bases separating them. CDR3 sequence reads: CASMGVETQFF. In DNA, the CDR3 is TGTGCCAGCATGGGGGTCGAGACCCAGTTCTTC.

Of note for this clonotype: A much larger clonotype is one base distant, so this may be a read error. This chain uses TRBV12-3 or TRBV12-4 with TRBJ2-7; maybe TRBD2 (6 bases). Gene TRBJ2-5 matches the end of the DNA better, so the J call may be wrong. The CDR3 is 14 residues long. CDR3 bases: TGTGCCAGCAGTTTACGTAGCGGACGAGAGACCCAGTACTTC. This sequence encodes CASSLRSGRETQYF.

This CDR3 is CASDNIGNSYEQYF. The CDR3 bases are TGCGCCAGCGACAACATAGGAAACTCCTACGAGCAGTACTTC. The V call is TRBV5-1, the J call TRBJ2-7; D call uncertain. There are 14 residues in the CDR3. The germline V and J ends were trimmed by 7 bases and 0 bases, with 14 bases remaining between them. From germline, CDR1 is SGHRS and CDR2 YFSETQ.

The gene calls are TRBV20-1 and TRBJ1-2; D not certain. The CDR3 is 14 residues long. Deletions cut 6 bases from V and 6 bases from J, with 20 bases between. Germline V gene data show CDR1 as DFQATT and CDR2 as SNEGSKA (reference sequence). The CDR3 spells CSAQLQGQVDGYTF. The CDR3 DNA reads as TGCAGTGCGCAACTACAAGGGCAGGTCGATGGCTACACCTTC.

There are a few counts of this clonotype. The CDR3 spells CSVGAGGLDTQYF. As DNA, the CDR3 is TGCAGCGTTGGTGCGGGGGGCTTAGATACGCAGTATTTT. The J gene is TRBJ2-3, the V gene TRBV29-1; 8 nucleotides agree with TRBD2. CDR1 and CDR2 from the germline V gene are SQVTM and ANQGSEA. V lost 4 bases, J lost 5 bases, and 5 bases stayed unmatched. The CDR3 contains 13 residues.

This clonotype was seen a few times. The chain recombines TRBV9 with TRBJ2-1, with D possibly TRBD2 on 5 matching bases. Gene TRBJ2-7 matches the end of the DNA better, so the J call may be wrong. Germline values: CDR1 SGDLS, CDR2 YYNGEE. The CDR3 runs to 16 residues. DNA for the CDR3: TGTGCCAGCAGCCCCCGGTCCGGGGTCTCCTACAATGAGCAGTACTTC. This translates into CASSPRSGVSYNEQYF.

Only a few counts were recorded for this clonotype. This CDR3 is CASSYSSGSGYNEQFF. CDR3 bases: TGTGCCAGCAGTTACTCTTCGGGGTCCGGGTACAATGAGCAGTTCTTC. The chain employs TRBV6-5 and TRBJ2-1; TRBD2 is a possible D gene (5 bases). The CDR3 loop spans 16 amino acids. Per germline, CDR1 MNHEY and CDR2 SVGAGI. Trimming took 0 bases from V and 4 from J, leaving 13 bases between them.

In DNA form, the CDR3 reads TGTGCCAGCAGCTTAACGGCCCAAAAAAACATTCGGTACTTC. Amino acid sequence: CASSLTAQKNIRYF. The chain carries TRBV7-2 and TRBJ2-7; no definite D call. The CDR3 has 14 amino acids. The V and J ends lost 2 bases and 12 bases respectively, with 20 bases between them. From germline, CDR1 is SGHTA and CDR2 FQGNSA.

This clonotype has just one count. The chain uses TRBV14 and TRBJ2-7; possible D gene TRBD2, 6 bases. CDR3 size: 16 residues. From germline, CDR1 is SGHDN and CDR2 FVKESK. The V end was cut by 1 base, the J end by 4 bases, with 17 bases between. The CDR3 is CASSQGVAGSLYEQYF. CDR3 DNA: TGTGCCAGCAGCCAAGGTGTAGCCGGGAGCCTTTACGAGCAGTACTTC.

Only a few counts were recorded for this clonotype. The rearrangement joins TRBV3-1 to TRBJ1-1, with D possibly matching TRBD1 (5 bases). Per the germline V gene, CDR1 is LGHDT and CDR2 is YNNKEL (reference sequence). V lost 4 bases to trimming and J lost 0 bases, with 12 bases between them. The CDR3 is made up of 15 amino acids. Here the CDR3 DNA reads TGTGCCAGCAGCCCATCGACAGTCATGAACACTGAAGCTTTCTTT. This codes for CASSPSTVMNTEAFF.

This chain uses TRBV25-1 with TRBJ2-7; no clear D. The CDR3 spans 13 residues. V was clipped by 3 bases and J by 6 bases, with 12 bases between them. Per the germline V gene, CDR1 is MGHDK and CDR2 is SYGVNS. The DNA for the CDR3 is TGTGCCAGCAGTGATTGGCAGATCGTCGAGCAGTACTTC. This codes for CASSDWQIVEQYF.

V usage is TRBV11-2 and J usage is TRBJ1-6; maybe TRBD1 (5 bases). There are 15 residues in the CDR3. The V end lost 2 bases, the J end lost 7 bases, and 12 bases lay between the germline ends. Germline V gives CDR1 SGHAT, CDR2 FQNNGV. The DNA for the CDR3 is TGTGCCAGCAGCTTATGGGGCGGAAGGAATTCACCCCTCCACTTT. Amino acids: CASSLWGGRNSPLHF.